A single sample is the source of the 3 T cell receptor beta chains below, sequenced in a study of CD8+ T cells in alopecia areata (dated by TCRdb to between 2018 and 2020). Preparation of the library involved the immunoSEQ multiplex PCR assay. RNA was extracted from all samples and reverse transcribed into cDNA, which served as template for TCR sequencing. The table comes from immuneACCESS by way of TCRdb, which keeps in-frame sequences with V and J called. Part of the clones is missing from these tables; in studies checked, under half for an unresolved V gene and the rest for unknown reasons. In this sample, thousands of clones appear, none counted once only. The biggest ten clones account for about 45% of the sample. Pooled mouse cutaneous lymph node cells were stained for CD4, CD8alpha, NKG2D, NKG2ACE and other markers and were then sorted on a BD Influx. Sequencing was done on a sample of CD8+ T cells sorted from a lymph node. Receptors originate from a C3H/HeJ mouse with alopecia areata. The strain in question carries the MHC haplotype H2-k.

In regard to this clone: The gene names given are mouse names. Coverage ceases 4 residues before the CDR3 finishes, and the germline J gene fills in the end. The rearrangement uses TRBV31 and TRBJ2-3; 11 bases agree with TRBD2. Per the germline V gene, CDR1 is GKSSPN and CDR2 is SITVG. The CDR3 length is 17 residues. V lost 2 bases, J lost 0 bases, and 7 bases stayed unmatched. CDR3 DNA, as far as it was read: TGTGCCTGGAGTTGGGACTGGGGGACCGCTAGTGCAGAA. Translation: CAWSWDWGTASAE. The entire CDR3 is CAWSWDWGTASAETLYF.

At least ten counts were recorded for this clone. Gene names and germline refer to mouse. The read finishes 4 residues shy of the CDR3 end, and the germline J gene is used to complete it. This chain joins TRBV13-2 and TRBJ2-7; 9 bases are a match to TRBD2. Germline CDR1 NNHNN, CDR2 SYGAGS (reference sequence). This CDR3 comprises 14 residues. The CDR3 DNA, read in part, is TGTGCCAGCGGTGATCTGGGGGGGACTTAT. Translated, it gives CASGDLGGTY. The full CDR3 protein is CASGDLGGTYEQYF.

This clone was counted ten times or more. Germline and genes: mouse. The CDR3 end is not reached by the read, which stops 4 residues before it; the germline J gene fills it in. The sample has other DNA sequences that encode this CDR3 too. The V and J genes are TRBV5 and TRBJ2-7, with 7 positions matching TRBD1. The CDR3 length is 12 residues. Germline CDR1 reads LGHNA; CDR2 reads YNLKQL (reference sequence). Trimming cost V 5 bases and J 3 bases; bases outside gene matches: 1. The CDR3 is CASSNRGYEQYF. CDR3 DNA (partial): TGTGCCAGCAGCAACAGGGGCTAT.